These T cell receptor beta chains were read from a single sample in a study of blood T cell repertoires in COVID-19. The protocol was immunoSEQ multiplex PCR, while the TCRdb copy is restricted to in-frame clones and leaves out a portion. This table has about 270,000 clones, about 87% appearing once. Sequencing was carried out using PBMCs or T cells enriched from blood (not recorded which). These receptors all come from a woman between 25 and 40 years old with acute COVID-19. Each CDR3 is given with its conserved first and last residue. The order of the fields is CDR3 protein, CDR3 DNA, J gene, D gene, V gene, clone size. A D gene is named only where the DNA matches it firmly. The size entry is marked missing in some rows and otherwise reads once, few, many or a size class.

CDR3: CASSLWLGQGDLNGYTF
DNA: TGTGCCAGCAGCTTATGGTTGGGACAGGGGGATCTTAATGGCTACACCTTC
J: TRBJ1-2
D: TRBD1
V: TRBV7-9
size: -

CDR3: CASSLAAGEQYF
DNA: TGCGCCAGCAGCTTGGCCGCGGGCGAGCAGTACTTC
J: TRBJ2-7
D: -
V: TRBV5-1
size: -

CDR3: CASSLGTGDTGELFF
DNA: TGTGCCAGCAGTTTAGGGACAGGGGACACCGGGGAGCTGTTTTTT
J: TRBJ2-2
D: TRBD1
V: TRBV28
size: -

CDR3: CASSQDYGQGYQPQHF
DNA: TGCGCCAGCAGCCAAGATTACGGGCAGGGGTATCAGCCCCAGCATTTT
J: TRBJ1-5
D: -
V: TRBV4-3
size: -

CDR3: CASSLAVQDNSPLHF
DNA: TGCGCCAGCAGCTTGGCCGTCCAGGATAATTCACCCCTCCACTTT
J: TRBJ1-6
D: -
V: TRBV5-1
size: -

CDR3: CASSLGSAHRETQYF
DNA: TGCGCCAGCAGCTTGGGCAGCGCCCATCGGGAGACCCAGTACTTC
J: TRBJ2-5
D: -
V: TRBV5-1
size: -

CDR3: CASSQDGQFSPLHF
DNA: TGCGCCAGCAGCCAAGACGGACAGTTTTCGCCCCTCCACTTT
J: TRBJ1-6
D: -
V: TRBV4-1
size: -

CDR3: CASSYQGSGNTIYF
DNA: TGTGCCAGCAGTTACCAGGGATCTGGAAACACCATATATTTT
J: TRBJ1-3
D: -
V: TRBV6-5
size: few

CDR3: CASSNGQGYSPLHF
DNA: TGTGCCAGCTCAAATGGACAGGGATATTCACCCCTCCACTTT
J: TRBJ1-6
D: TRBD1
V: TRBV18
size: -

CDR3: CSARDINEQYF
DNA: TGCAGTGCTAGAGATATTAACGAGCAGTACTTC
J: TRBJ2-7
D: -
V: TRBV20-1
size: -

CDR3: CASSPTDSPGELFF
DNA: TGTGCCAGCAGCCCGACAGACTCCCCCGGGGAGCTGTTTTTT
J: TRBJ2-2
D: -
V: TRBV28
size: -

CDR3: CASIGLADNYYEQYF
DNA: TGCGCCAGCATCGGACTAGCGGACAACTACTACGAGCAGTACTTC
J: TRBJ2-7
D: TRBD2
V: TRBV10-2
size: -

CDR3: CASRPTGSRTDTQYF
DNA: TGTGCCAGCAGGCCGACTGGGTCTCGCACAGATACGCAGTATTTT
J: TRBJ2-3
D: -
V: TRBV28
size: -

CDR3: CAWSTSGEGEQYF
DNA: TGTGCCTGGAGTACCAGCGGGGAAGGGGAGCAGTACTTC
J: TRBJ2-7
D: TRBD2
V: TRBV30
size: -

CDR3: CASSQVLGLSLMRRAGKDGELFF
DNA: TGTGCCAGCAGCCAAGTTCTTGGGCTCTCGTTGATGCGGCGAGCGGGAAAGGACGGGGAGCTGTTTTTT
J: TRBJ2-2
D: TRBD2
V: TRBV3-1/TRBV3-2
size: -

CDR3: CAISTGGDYEQYF
DNA: TGTGCCATCAGTACAGGGGGCGATTACGAGCAGTACTTC
J: TRBJ2-7
D: TRBD1
V: TRBV10-3
size: -

CDR3: CASSNVRTGGNEQYF
DNA: TGTGCCAGCAGTAATGTAAGGACAGGGGGTAACGAGCAGTACTTC
J: TRBJ2-7
D: TRBD1
V: TRBV25-1
size: -

CDR3: CASIGAGQGRGAFF
DNA: TGTGCCAGCATCGGAGCCGGACAGGGTCGTGGAGCTTTCTTT
J: TRBJ1-1
D: TRBD1
V: TRBV7-9
size: -

CDR3: CASSLVGGDSYEQYF
DNA: TGTGCCAGCAGCTTGGTTGGCGGGGATTCCTACGAGCAGTACTTC
J: TRBJ2-7
D: -
V: TRBV5-4
size: once

CDR3: CATSREISGAAGYTF
DNA: TGTGCCACCAGCAGAGAGATTTCAGGGGCGGCTGGCTACACCTTC
J: TRBJ1-2
D: -
V: TRBV15
size: -

CDR3: CASSSQGASSPLHF
DNA: TGTGCCAGCAGTTCTCAGGGGGCCAGCTCACCCCTCCACTTT
J: TRBJ1-6
D: TRBD1
V: TRBV6-5
size: -

CDR3: CASSQEIWSTDTQYF
DNA: TGCGCCAGCAGCCAGGAGATATGGAGCACAGATACGCAGTATTTT
J: TRBJ2-3
D: -
V: TRBV4-1
size: -

CDR3: CASSSPIPPNNEKLFF
DNA: TGTGCCAGCAGCTCACCAATACCACCTAATAATGAAAAACTGTTTTTT
J: TRBJ1-4
D: -
V: TRBV11-3
size: -

CDR3: CASSPRRAGDGSYEQYF
DNA: TGTGCCAGCAGCCCCCGTCGAGCGGGAGATGGGTCCTACGAGCAGTACTTC
J: TRBJ2-7
D: TRBD2
V: TRBV9
size: -

CDR3: CASNGGGNEQFF
DNA: TGCGCCAGCAACGGGGGGGGGAATGAGCAGTTCTTC
J: TRBJ2-1
D: TRBD2
V: TRBV10-1
size: -

CDR3: CASSPRPRSGSTDTQYF
DNA: TGTGCCAGCAGTCCCCGCCCGCGTAGCGGAAGCACAGATACGCAGTATTTT
J: TRBJ2-3
D: -
V: TRBV6-2/TRBV6-3
size: -

CDR3: CASSQASLTFGNEQFF
DNA: TGTGCCAGCAGCCAAGCTTCCCTTACGTTCGGCAATGAGCAGTTCTTC
J: TRBJ2-1
D: -
V: TRBV4-2
size: -

CDR3: CASSSGLAGDNEQFF
DNA: TGTGCCAGCAGCTCGGGACTAGCGGGGGACAATGAGCAGTTCTTC
J: TRBJ2-1
D: TRBD2
V: TRBV7-3
size: -

CDR3: CASRFSGENTGELFF
DNA: TGTGCCAGCAGATTCAGCGGTGAGAACACCGGGGAGCTGTTTTTT
J: TRBJ2-2
D: -
V: TRBV6-5
size: once

CDR3: CASAIAGNKFF
DNA: TGTGCCAGCGCGATAGCGGGTAACAAGTTCTTC
J: TRBJ2-1
D: TRBD2
V: TRBV2
size: -

CDR3: CASSTHSGSFPGELFF
DNA: TGTGCCAGCAGTACCCACTCCGGGAGTTTTCCCGGGGAGCTGTTTTTT
J: TRBJ2-2
D: -
V: TRBV28
size: many

CDR3: CATSDRSQGNNQPQHF
DNA: TGTGCCACCAGTGACAGAAGTCAGGGGAACAATCAGCCCCAGCATTTT
J: TRBJ1-5
D: -
V: TRBV24-1
size: -

CDR3: CASSLEASKHF
DNA: TGTGCCAGCAGCCTGGAGGCGAGTAAGCATTTT
J: TRBJ2-3
D: -
V: TRBV21-1
size: -

CDR3: CASSSNVVAGNTIYF
DNA: TGTGCCAGCAGCTCTAACGTGGTGGCTGGAAACACCATATATTTT
J: TRBJ1-3
D: -
V: TRBV7-2
size: -

CDR3: CASRLTGGYNEQFF
DNA: TGTGCCAGCAGATTAACAGGGGGGTACAATGAGCAGTTCTTC
J: TRBJ2-1
D: TRBD1
V: TRBV27
size: -

CDR3: CASSLSSTGGHTDTQYF
DNA: TGTGCCAGCAGTTTATCATCGACAGGGGGCCATACAGATACGCAGTATTTT
J: TRBJ2-3
D: TRBD1
V: TRBV27
size: -

CDR3: CASSLFQGVLGNEQFF
DNA: TGTGCCAGCAGTTTATTTCAGGGGGTACTAGGCAATGAGCAGTTCTTC
J: TRBJ2-1
D: TRBD1
V: TRBV28
size: -

CDR3: CATSRDSSPQHF
DNA: TGTGCCACCAGCAGAGATTCCAGTCCCCAGCATTTT
J: TRBJ1-5
D: -
V: TRBV15
size: -

CDR3: CASSPPGGSNQPQHF
DNA: TGTGCCAGCTCACCACCGGGGGGGAGCAATCAGCCCCAGCATTTT
J: TRBJ1-5
D: -
V: TRBV18
size: once

CDR3: CAWSTGTGGGAGEKLFF
DNA: TGTGCCTGGAGTACCGGGACAGGAGGAGGTGCGGGCGAAAAACTGTTTTTT
J: TRBJ1-4
D: TRBD1
V: TRBV30
size: -

CDR3: CASSDRGGAYNEQFF
DNA: TGTGCCAGCAGTGACCGCGGGGGGGCTTACAATGAGCAGTTCTTC
J: TRBJ2-1
D: TRBD2
V: TRBV6-1
size: -

CDR3: CASSLVGTGPDTQYF
DNA: TGTGCCAGCAGTTTGGTAGGGACAGGGCCTGATACGCAGTATTTT
J: TRBJ2-3
D: TRBD1
V: TRBV27
size: -

CDR3: CASSLETSGGYNEQFF
DNA: TGCGCCAGCAGCTTGGAAACCTCGGGGGGATACAATGAGCAGTTCTTC
J: TRBJ2-1
D: TRBD2
V: TRBV5-1
size: -

CDR3: CASSLTTGNTEAFF
DNA: TGTGCCAGCAGCTTAACGACAGGGAACACTGAAGCTTTCTTT
J: TRBJ1-1
D: -
V: TRBV7-6
size: -

CDR3: CASSQRDGASGRTDTQYF
DNA: TGTGCCAGCAGCCAGAGGGACGGGGCTAGCGGGCGGACAGATACGCAGTATTTT
J: TRBJ2-3
D: TRBD2
V: TRBV14
size: -

CDR3: CASSLTGLYSSNQPQHF
DNA: TGTGCCAGCAGTCTGACAGGGCTTTACTCCAGCAATCAGCCCCAGCATTTT
J: TRBJ1-5
D: TRBD1
V: TRBV27
size: -

CDR3: CASSQTRDVAYNEQFF
DNA: TGTGCCAGCAGCCAAACGCGGGACGTCGCCTACAATGAGCAGTTCTTC
J: TRBJ2-1
D: -
V: TRBV7-8
size: -

CDR3: CASSWDRGESYEQYF
DNA: TGTGCCAGCAGCTGGGACAGGGGGGAGTCCTACGAGCAGTACTTC
J: TRBJ2-7
D: TRBD1
V: TRBV5-4
size: -

CDR3: CASSGRGAVSTGELFF
DNA: TGTGCCAGCAGTGGTCGGGGGGCCGTTAGCACCGGGGAGCTGTTTTTT
J: TRBJ2-2
D: -
V: TRBV2
size: -

CDR3: CASSQLPGTPYGYTF
DNA: TGTGCCAGCAGTCAACTGCCCGGGACACCGTATGGCTACACCTTC
J: TRBJ1-2
D: -
V: TRBV28
size: -

CDR3: CASSLTGAYNEQFF
DNA: TGTGCCAGCAGCTTGACAGGGGCTTACAATGAGCAGTTCTTC
J: TRBJ2-1
D: TRBD1
V: TRBV7-6
size: -

CDR3: CASSQRGTGIYEQYF
DNA: TGTGCCAGCAGCCAACGCGGGACAGGGATTTACGAGCAGTACTTC
J: TRBJ2-7
D: TRBD1
V: TRBV3-1/TRBV3-2
size: -

CDR3: CASSELTGDTQYF
DNA: TGTGCCAGCAGTGAACTGACGGGGGATACGCAGTATTTT
J: TRBJ2-3
D: -
V: TRBV2
size: -

CDR3: CASSSSFLTRPNVLTF
DNA: TGTGCCAGCAGTTCCTCTTTCTTGACTAGACCCAACGTCCTGACTTTC
J: TRBJ2-6
D: -
V: TRBV6-5
size: -

CDR3: CASQQDSGANVLTF
DNA: TGTGCCAGCCAACAGGACTCTGGGGCCAACGTCCTGACTTTC
J: TRBJ2-6
D: -
V: TRBV19
size: -

CDR3: CASNKNRPGVAVNIQYF
DNA: TGTGCCAGCAACAAGAACCGGCCCGGGGTTGCGGTAAACATTCAGTACTTC
J: TRBJ2-4
D: -
V: TRBV28
size: -

CDR3: CASALTGTSSLFF
DNA: TGTGCCAGCGCGTTAACCGGGACTAGCTCCTTGTTCTTC
J: TRBJ2-1
D: TRBD2
V: TRBV5-5
size: -

CDR3: CASSLDFDQPQHF
DNA: TGTGCCAGCAGCTTAGACTTCGATCAGCCCCAGCATTTT
J: TRBJ1-5
D: -
V: TRBV7-9
size: -

CDR3: CASSPIFLTHEQYF
DNA: TGTGCCAGCTCACCAATATTCCTGACTCACGAGCAGTACTTC
J: TRBJ2-7
D: -
V: TRBV18
size: -